A selection of T cell receptor beta chains follows, all from one sample in a study of T cells after yellow fever vaccination. TCRdb reprocessed the 5' RACE reads via MiXCR and lists one record per CDR3 protein. Of roughly 250,000 distinct CDR3 sequences in the sample, 10% to 15% were seen once. Sequenced material: CD4+ T cells sorted from PBMCs, taken 45 days after the yellow fever booster vaccination. The receptors derive from a man younger than 45 who received the YFV17D yellow fever vaccine. CDR3s include the opening cysteine and the closing phenylalanine or tryptophan. A D gene is named only where the DNA matches it firmly. A row's size may be missing; if present it is once, few, many or a size class.

>TRBD2|TRBJ2-1|-|16|TRBV5-1
TGCGCCAGCAGCCTGGAGACTAGCGGGGGGCCGAATGAGCAGTTCTTC
CASSLETSGGPNEQFF
>-|TRBJ1-1|few|12|TRBV6-5
TGTGCCAGCAGTTCCTACAGTGCGGGAGCTTTCTTT
CASSSYSAGAFF
>-|TRBJ2-2|-|12|TRBV9
TGTGCCAGCAGCGTAATGTGGGGGGAGCTGTTTTTT
CASSVMWGELFF
>-|TRBJ2-7|few|13|TRBV9
TGTGCCAGCAGCGTAGCCTTGGGTTACGAGCAGTACTTC
CASSVALGYEQYF
>-|TRBJ2-2|-|15|TRBV6-4
TGTGCCAGCAGACAGACGGCACAACGGGCCGGGGAGCTGTTTTTT
CASRQTAQRAGELFF
>TRBD1|TRBJ1-4|-|14|TRBV30
TGTGCCTGGAGTAAAACAGGGGGCAATGAAAAACTGTTTTTT
CAWSKTGGNEKLFF
>-|TRBJ2-7|-|14|TRBV20-1
TGCAGTGCCCCCCGGGCAGGGGTTCCCTACGAGCAGTACTTC
CSAPRAGVPYEQYF
>-|TRBJ2-1|-|13|TRBV5-1
TGCGCCAGCAGCTTCTCGGACAGCATGGGGGAGTTCTTC
CASSFSDSMGEFF
>-|TRBJ2-2|-|14|TRBV7-2
TGTGCCAGCAGCTTAGCCCAGGGAGCCGGGGAGCTGTTTTTT
CASSLAQGAGELFF
>TRBD2|TRBJ2-3|-|16|TRBV20-1
TGCAGTGCACCTCCGGGACTAGCGGGCCAAACAGATACGCAGTATTTT
CSAPPGLAGQTDTQYF
>-|TRBJ2-3|-|16|TRBV4-3
TGCGCCAGCAGCCAAGGCGGGAAACTCGGCACAGATACGCAGTATTTT
CASSQGGKLGTDTQYF
>-|TRBJ2-7|-|12|TRBV6-6
TGTGCCAGCAGCCTCCAGCGCTCCGAGCAGTACTTC
CASSLQRSEQYF
>TRBD2|TRBJ2-1|-|18|TRBV5-1
TGCGCCAGCAGCTCCGGGACTAGCGGTCGTCCGACGTACAATGAGCAGTTCTTC
CASSSGTSGRPTYNEQFF
>-|TRBJ1-2|-|15|TRBV7-2
TGTGCCAGCAGCTACATACCCGACGGGAACTATGGCTACACCTTC
CASSYIPDGNYGYTF
>TRBD2|TRBJ2-1|-|16|TRBV4-3
TGCGCCAGCAGCCAACTTCGGACTAGCGGATACAATGAGCAGTTCTTC
CASSQLRTSGYNEQFF
>TRBD2|TRBJ2-3|few|16|TRBV5-1
TGCGCCAGCAGCTATGGGACTAGCGGGAGCACAGATACGCAGTATTTT
CASSYGTSGSTDTQYF
>TRBD2|TRBJ2-3|many|14|TRBV20-1
TGCAGCGCCCAGACTAGCGGGAGAACAGATACGCAGTATTTT
CSAQTSGRTDTQYF
>TRBD1|TRBJ2-3|-|14|TRBV5-1
TGCGCCAGCAGCACCGGACAGGTAAAAGATACGCAGTATTTT
CASSTGQVKDTQYF
>TRBD1|TRBJ2-1|-|18|TRBV3-1
TGTGCCAGCAGCCAAGCGCTGATGGGGGACAGGGTACGGGATGAGCAGTTCTTC
CASSQALMGDRVRDEQFF
>-|TRBJ1-5|few|14|TRBV10-3
TGTGCCATCAGTGAGTTCAGGGGTGACCAGCCCCAGCATTTT
CAISEFRGDQPQHF